The entry below describes one T cell receptor beta chain. Germline assignment: CDR1 SGHTA and CDR2 FQGNSA. The CDR3 is 15 residues long. This record comes from a study of tumor-infiltrating lymphocytes in oesophageal squamous cell carcinoma. Via MiXCR, TCRdb re-called the PCR reads, giving one row per CDR3 protein. Of some 22,000 distinct CDR3 sequences listed, more than 35% are singletons. This clonotype was sampled from a male donor with esophageal squamous cell carcinoma. The specimen sequenced was esophageal tumor tissue. The chain links TRBV7-2 to TRBJ2-7, with D tentatively TRBD2 (5 bases). TRBJ2-1 matches the DNA end more closely, so the J call is doubtful. The CDR3 DNA sequence: TGTGCCAGCAGCTTAGACAGCGGACCCTACAATGAGCAGTTCTTC. Protein: CASSLDSGPYNEQFF.